This passage covers 14 T cell receptor beta chains from one sample sequenced in a study of OX40 agonist ivuxolimab in advanced cancers. Libraries were prepared by immunoSEQ multiplex PCR; TCRdb keeps only in-frame clonotypes and omits some of them. There are tens of thousands of clones in the sample; over 75% occur only once, and over 50% lies in the top ten. The sample was CD4+ or CD8+ T cells sorted from blood, taken in a trial of the OX40 agonist ivuxolimab. These receptor sequences come from an adult with an advanced solid tumor such as melanoma, head and neck, liver or kidney cancer.

This sequence joins TRBV5-1 and TRBJ2-7; TRBD1 matches 10 bases. The CDR3 length is 14 residues. Per the germline V gene, CDR1 is SGHRS and CDR2 is YFSETQ. V dropped 4 bases and J dropped 4; count of bases not matched to a gene: 5. CDR3 protein: CASSGDRGPYEQYF. The CDR3 DNA reads as TGCGCCAGCAGCGGGGACAGGGGCCCTTACGAGCAGTACTTC.

The rearrangement uses TRBV6-5 and TRBJ2-7; TRBD2 matches at 8 bases. The CDR3 is 16 residues long. Germline values: CDR1 MNHEY, CDR2 SVGAGI. The trim removed 0 bases at V and 3 bases at J, leaving 7 bases unmatched. CDR3 sequence (DNA): TGTGCCAGCAGTTACTCCCAACGGGAGGGGGGCTACGAGCAGTACTTC. Its translation: CASSYSQREGGYEQYF.

The chain carries TRBV6-5 and TRBJ2-5; perhaps TRBD1 as D (6 bases). V lost 6 bases and J 2 bases, leaving 7 bases between the germline ends. Germline values: CDR1 MNHEY, CDR2 SVGAGI. The CDR3 runs 12 residues. In nucleotides, the CDR3 is TGTGCCAGCAGAACAGGGCAAGAGACCCAGTACTTC. Amino acids: CASRTGQETQYF.

The chain carries TRBV15 and TRBJ2-7; a possible D gene is TRBD2 (6 bases). CDR3 size: 13 residues. Germline CDR1 is LNHNV and CDR2 is YYDKDF (reference sequence). V lost 1 base and J 7 bases, leaving 11 bases between the germline ends. CDR3 sequence: CATSRAYGGEQYF. Written as DNA, the CDR3 is TGTGCCACCAGCAGAGCGTATGGGGGGGAGCAGTACTTC.

This clone showed up just a few times. This sequence joins TRBV21-1 and TRBJ1-2. TRBV21-1 is described as a pseudogene. This CDR3 comprises 12 residues. CDR3 protein: CARGGRNYGYTF. DNA for the CDR3: TGTGCCAGGGGGGGTAGGAACTATGGCTACACCTTC.

This clone appeared once. The CDR3 region is CASSLRPLAGVYEQYF. CDR3 DNA sequence: TGTGCCAGCAGCTTACGCCCTCTAGCGGGAGTCTACGAGCAGTACTTC. The rearrangement uses TRBV7-8 and TRBJ2-7; TRBD2 aligns across 10 bases. From germline, CDR1 is SGHVS and CDR2 FQNEAQ. With 2 bases clipped from V and 3 bases from J, the junction kept 7 bases outside the gene matches. This CDR3 is 16 amino acids long. Complete variable domain (other parts from reference TRBV7-8 and TRBJ2-7): GAGVSQSPRYKVAKRGQDVALRCDPISGHVSLFWYQQALGQGPEFLTYFQNEAQLDKSGLPSDRFFAERPEGSVSTLKIQRTQQEDSAVYLCASSLRPLAGVYEQYFGPGTRLTVT.

The chain employs TRBV27 and TRBJ2-7, with D tentatively TRBD1 (6 bases). The V end was cut by 3 bases, the J end by 7 bases, with 10 bases between. This CDR3 has 12 amino acids. Germline values: CDR1 MNHEY, CDR2 SMNVEV (reference sequence). Here the CDR3 reads CASSFIQGEQYF. CDR3 coding DNA: TGTGCCAGCAGTTTTATACAGGGTGAGCAGTACTTC.

The genes are TRBV13 and TRBJ1-6; 9 bases are shared with TRBD1. The CDR3 sequence is 14 residues long. Germline V gene sequence: CDR1 PRHDT, CDR2 FYEKMQ (reference sequence). The V segment lost 4 bases and the J segment 7 bases; nucleotides outside the gene matches: 2. The CDR3 protein is CASSSGQGNSPLHF. CDR3 nucleotides: TGTGCCAGCAGCTCCGGACAGGGGAATTCACCCCTCCACTTT. The full variable domain, in which reference TRBV13 and TRBJ1-6 provide the parts outside the CDR3, is AAGVIQSPRHLIKEKRETATLKCYPIPRHDTVYWYQQGPGQDPQFLISFYEKMQSDKGSIPDRFSAQQFSDYHSELNMSSLELGDSALYFCASSSGQGNSPLHFGNGTRLTVT.

The rearrangement joins TRBV7-6 to TRBJ1-2; 8 bases match TRBD1. This CDR3 spans 20 amino acids. Germline CDR1 SGHVS, CDR2 FNYEAQ. Trimming at V came to 1 base and at J to 6 bases, leaving 22 bases not matched to a gene. The CDR3 nucleotides read TGTGCCAGCAGCTTAGAGAGACGGCGGCAGGGGGCTTTCCGGCGGGATGGCTACACCTTC. Residues: CASSLERRRQGAFRRDGYTF.

The DNA of the CDR3 is TGCGCCAGCAGACGCGGGGAGAACACCGGGGAGCTGTTTTTT. This sequence encodes CASRRGENTGELFF. The rearrangement joins TRBV5-1 to TRBJ2-2; a possible D gene is TRBD2 (6 bases). The CDR3 is 14 amino acids. The V and J ends lost 5 bases and 1 base respectively, with 9 bases between them. Germline values: CDR1 SGHRS, CDR2 YFSETQ. The full variable domain, completed using reference TRBV5-1 and TRBJ2-2, is KAGVTQTPRYLIKTRGQQVTLSCSPISGHRSVSWYQQTPGQGLQFLFEYFSETQRNKGNFPGRFSGRQFSNSRSEMNVSTLELGDSALYLCASRRGENTGELFFGEGSRLTVL.

The chain has TRBV19 and TRBJ2-7; 8 bases align to TRBD1. There are 13 residues in the CDR3. Germline loops: CDR1 LNHDA, CDR2 SQIVND (reference sequence). J gave up 4 bases and V 5 bases, and 4 bases lay outside the gene matches. DNA of the CDR3: TGTGCCAGTAGTCCGGACAGGGCATACGAGCAGTACTTC. Its translation is CASSPDRAYEQYF. Together with reference TRBV19 and TRBJ2-7, the CDR3 gives the full variable domain: DGGITQSPKYLFRKEGQNVTLSCEQNLNHDAMYWYRQDPGQGLRLIYYSQIVNDFQKGDIAEGYSVSREKKESFPLTVTSAQKNPTAFYLCASSPDRAYEQYFGPGTRLTVT.

The chain combines TRBV2 with TRBJ1-6; a possible D gene is TRBD1 (5 bases). The germline CDR1 and CDR2 sequences are SNHLY and FYNNEI. CDR3 length equals 13 residues. V gave up 7 bases and J gave up 7 bases, with 11 bases separating them. The CDR3 DNA sequence: TGTGCCAGCAAAGAGGGGAACAATTCACCCCTCCACTTT. It encodes CASKEGNNSPLHF.

On this clone: Other DNA sequences in this sample translate to the same CDR3. The genes are TRBV4-3 and TRBJ1-6; D is unclear. This CDR3 has 14 amino acids. In germline, CDR1 is LGHNA, CDR2 YSLEER. V was shortened by 1 base and J by 5 bases, with 6 bases between the two germline ends. CDR3 sequence: CASSQGQDNSPLHF. The CDR3 DNA reads as TGCGCCAGCAGCCAAGGGCAAGATAATTCACCCCTCCACTTT.

The gene calls are TRBV7-3 and TRBJ2-3, with a tentative D call TRBD1 (5 bases). V dropped 1 base and J dropped 4 bases, with 18 bases sitting between them. The germline gives CDR1 SGHTA, CDR2 FQGTGA. There are 17 residues in the CDR3. This chain's CDR3 is CASSLKGTSDTADTQYF. The CDR3 DNA follows: TGTGCCAGCAGCTTAAAGGGCACATCGGACACTGCAGATACGCAGTATTTT.